This TCR beta chain derives from a study of T cell changes during pregnancy in multiple sclerosis. The CDR3 runs to 16 residues. V gave up 5 bases and J gave up 0 bases; unmatched junction bases: 10. The germline V gene encodes CDR1 SGHTA and CDR2 FQGTGA. Sequenced by immunoSEQ multiplex PCR; TCRdb stores in-frame clones only, minus some. The sample lists tens of thousands of clones; approximately 94% were seen once. J is TRBJ2-7 and V is TRBV7-3, with TRBD2 matching 7 bases. The clonotype comes from a female donor with multiple sclerosis, enrolled in a pregnancy study. The source material was CD4+ T cells from peripheral blood mononuclear cells, sampled in the second trimester of pregnancy. The CDR3 spells CASSPNSGTRSYEQYF. The CDR3 DNA sequence: TGTGCCAGCAGCCCCAACAGCGGGACCCGCTCCTACGAGCAGTACTTC.